This TCR beta chain was documented in a study of T-cell reconstitution after alpha-beta-depleted transplantation in children. Overall study findings and caveats: The origin of high day-60 TCRbeta diversity in some patients lay in surviving recipient T cells and thymic progenitors.

There are a few counts of this clonotype. Its specificity is unknown. The CDR3 runs to 12 residues. V was shortened by 7 bases and J by 12 bases, with 17 bases between the two germline ends. Germline V lookup: CDR1 SGHRS, CDR2 YFSETQ. Preparing the TCRbeta library involved the use of unique molecular identifiers. MiXCR, applied by TCRdb to the PCR reads, yields one record per CDR3 protein. The profile shows about a million distinct CDR3 sequences, under 30% of them singletons. This TCR came from a boy under two years old who had a stem cell transplant for SCID, so the T cells may come from the graft donor. Sequenced material: PBMCs, mostly from graft donor cells, taken 360 days after TCRalphabeta/CD19-depleted stem cell transplant. This chain uses TRBV5-1 with TRBJ2-1; D not resolved. CDR3 nucleotides: TGCGCCAGCGGAGACCATCCCCCATGGCAGTTCTTC. Translation: CASGDHPPWQFF.